Sequencing of this T cell receptor beta chain was carried out in a study of blood T cell repertoires in COVID-19. Study-level background: Sites across the United States, Italy and Spain contributed samples from acute and convalescent COVID-19. From T cells, B-cell-depleted T cells, or PBMCs came the material, which was cDNA or gDNA.

Sequencing was performed with immunoSEQ multiplex PCR; in TCRdb, only in-frame clones are kept and a portion is missing. The table has 250,000 to 300,000 clones, around 78% seen once. With regard to this clone: The same CDR3 also results from other DNA sequences found in this sample.

This sequence originates from a man between 60 and 75 years old who had recovered from COVID-19. What was sequenced was peripheral blood.

This CDR3 reads CASSLAGGAYNEQFF. The CDR3 DNA reads TGCGCCAGCAGCTTGGCCGGGGGGGCCTACAATGAGCAGTTCTTC. J is TRBJ2-1 and V is TRBV5-1; TRBD2 agrees at 8 bases. Germline V gene lookup returns CDR1 SGHRS and CDR2 YFSETQ. The CDR3 length is 15 residues. The V gene end was trimmed by 0 bases and the J gene end by 2 bases; junction bases not matched to a gene: 1.